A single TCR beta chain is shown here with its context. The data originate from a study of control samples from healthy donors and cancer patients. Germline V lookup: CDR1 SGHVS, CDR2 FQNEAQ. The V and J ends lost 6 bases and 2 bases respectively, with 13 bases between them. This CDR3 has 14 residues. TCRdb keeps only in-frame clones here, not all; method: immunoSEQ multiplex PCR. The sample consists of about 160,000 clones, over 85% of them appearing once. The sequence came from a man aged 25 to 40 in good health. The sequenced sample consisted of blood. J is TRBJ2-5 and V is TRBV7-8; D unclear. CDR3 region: CASSPPGRQETQYF. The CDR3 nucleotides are TGTGCCAGCAGTCCCCCCGGGCGGCAAGAGACCCAGTACTTC.